The following is a TCR beta chain sequence with its context. This clonotype came up a few times. Its recognized antigen is unknown. It has no much larger one-base neighbor in the sample; base qualities were not kept. Library construction relied on 5' RACE. Sequencing took place on a NextSeq 500. The TCR library protocol attached unique molecular identifiers to individual cDNA molecules to correct for sequencing error and PCR bias. Both TCR alpha and beta chains were sequenced, and tight co-correlation was observed between alpha and beta sequence abundances in each sample. Processing in the source paper ran as follows. V gene, J gene and CDR3 annotation of TCR sequences was performed with Decombinator V4. TCRs were defined as expanded if a significant change between any two time points was detected under a Poisson model with p below 0.0001. Abundances of TCRs were expressed as counts per million after normalisation to the total number of TCRs sequenced in each sample. TRAV1-2 paired with TRAJ12, TRAJ20 or TRAJ33 defined MAIT TCRs, while TRAV10 paired with TRAJ18 defined iNKT TCRs. VDJdb, accessed 1 November 2021, was searched for CMV, EBV and SARS-CoV-2 annotated TCRs, with TCRs annotated for multiple antigens excluded. TCRdb itself trimmed the public reads at Q25 with fastp, ran MiXCR and retained productive beta chains. Rows are unified per CDR3 protein, each entry keeping the most common DNA and genes. What appears here as the V and J calls and clone size reflects TCRdb's work, not the paper's. The sample contains tens of thousands of distinct CDR3 sequences, more than 4% of them found a single time. Clones ranked in the top ten supply less than 20% of the sample.

The data are from a study of early T cells in non-severe SARS-CoV-2 infection (dated by TCRdb to 2020 to 2023). Context from the whole study: Because TCR sequencing relied on bulk RNA taken from unsorted whole blood, pairing of alpha and beta chains was not possible.

The paper as a whole reports these results and caveats: VDJdb matching was skewed toward anti-spike CD8 responses, so virus-specific expansions were likely underestimated and private and CD4 specificities were missed.

A case-control design nested within a healthcare worker cohort in London, UK, was used, with weekly nasopharyngeal swab PCR tests and blood sampling performed. Healthcare workers were recruited between 23 and 31 March 2020, during the week of the UK lockdown, and were followed weekly for up to about 16 weeks. The V end gives up 3 bases and the J end 0 bases, leaving 10 bases in the junction not matched to a gene. Reading the germline V gene gives CDR1 SGHDT and CDR2 YYEEEE. CDR3 length: 17 amino acids, cysteine to phenylalanine. Only CDR3 DNA is held: 51 bases, read in frame from base 1. The receptor chain draws on TRBV5-6 and TRBJ2-7; TRBD1 aligns with 9 central bases. The material sequenced was whole blood. The receptor was isolated from an adult who was a healthcare worker with PCR-confirmed SARS-CoV-2 infection or an uninfected control (not recorded which). The DNA sequence reads TGTGCCAGCAGCTCGTGGGGGACAGGGTCTATCTCCTACGAGCAGTACTTC. Translated, this gives CASSSWGTGSISYEQYF.